This TCR beta chain emerged from a study of identical twins. Study results and limitations: High-abundance cord blood beta clonotypes had fewer insertions; memory repertoires showed none.

V lost 6 bases, J lost 0 bases, and 3 bases stayed unmatched. The CDR3 has 14 amino acids. Turning to this clonotype: The antigen remains undetermined.

Via MiXCR, TCRdb re-called the 5' RACE reads, giving one row per CDR3 protein. The sample carries 200,000 or so distinct CDR3 sequences, around 15% recorded once. The data also belong to a second study, concerning T cells expressing NK-cell markers.

The sample taken for sequencing was CD8+ T cells sorted from blood. The receptor's source is a woman between 18 and 30 years old in good health. The gene calls are TRBV12-3 or TRBV12-4 and TRBJ1-1, with TRBD1 matching 8 bases. This CDR3 is CASSETGVNTEAFF. The CDR3 DNA reads TGTGCCAGCAGCGAGACAGGGGTGAACACTGAAGCTTTCTTT.